This T cell receptor beta chain was captured by sequencing in a study of CD8 T cells in Susac syndrome. Random hexamers were used to reverse transcribe an amount of 0.5 to 1 ug RNA. TCRdb re-called the immunoSEQ multiplex PCR reads with MiXCR, one entry per CDR3 protein. The table records about 150,000 distinct CDR3 sequences, about 94% of them present only once. The CDR3 covers 14 residues. Trimming removed 2 bases from V and 4 bases from J; junction bases left unmatched: 4. Germline assignment: CDR1 LGHNA and CDR2 YNFKEQ. The material sequenced was CD8+ T cells from PBMCs. This chain links TRBV4-2 with TRBJ2-5; 7 nucleotides match TRBD1. The source is a human donor with multiple sclerosis. The CDR3 region has the DNA TGTGCCAGCAGCCAAACAGGGGTTTCAGAGACCCAGTACTTC. This sequence encodes CASSQTGVSETQYF.